The sequence of this T cell receptor beta chain was determined in a study of control samples from healthy donors and cancer patients. The length of the CDR3 is 15 residues. Germline loops: CDR1 LNHDA, CDR2 SQIVND (reference sequence). Trimming took 7 bases from V and 0 from J; bases not matched to a gene: 7. Assay used: immunoSEQ multiplex PCR; TCRdb lists only in-frame clones, some missing. The sample contains roughly 40,000 clones, roughly 85% of which appear only once. V and J are TRBV19 and TRBJ2-7, with 9 bases aligning to TRBD2. This TCR was recovered from a man in his 60s in good health. Sequencing input: blood. CDR3 DNA: TGTGCCAGTACGGCGACTAGCGGATCCTCCTACGAGCAGTACTTC. This gives the protein CASTATSGSSYEQYF. The whole variable domain, remainder taken from reference TRBV19 and TRBJ2-7, is DGGITQSPKYLFRKEGQNVTLSCEQNLNHDAMYWYRQDPGQGLRLIYYSQIVNDFQKGDIAEGYSVSREKKESFPLTVTSAQKNPTAFYLCASTATSGSSYEQYFGPGTRLTVT.